These 25 T cell receptor beta chains share one sample of origin, sequenced in a study of T cell responses to AZD1222 COVID-19 vaccine. Generated by immunoSEQ multiplex PCR, the TCRdb table keeps only in-frame clones and is missing some. The sample has fewer than 150,000 clones, 80% to 90% seen once. Here the sequenced sample was peripheral blood, taken 28 days after the second AZD1222 dose. The receptors shown here come from an adult who received the AZD1222 COVID-19 vaccine.

V usage is TRBV7-2 and J usage is TRBJ2-4, with a possible D match to TRBD2 (6 bases). The germline gives CDR1 SGHTA, CDR2 FQGNSA. This CDR3 is 14 amino acids long. V was cut by 7 bases and J by 8 bases, with 18 bases left in between. CDR3 loop: CASTFSGLGDIQYF. CDR3 in DNA: TGTGCCAGCACCTTTAGCGGCCTAGGAGACATTCAGTACTTC.

The chain uses TRBV5-1 and TRBJ1-2; 9 bases are shared with TRBD1. V trimming: 0 bases; J trimming: 5 bases; junction bases outside the gene matches: 5. Germline V CDR1 and CDR2: SGHRS, YFSETQ. The CDR3 runs 15 residues. CDR3 residues: CASSLVAGQGYGYTF. The CDR3 DNA sequence: TGCGCCAGCAGCTTGGTGGCGGGACAGGGATATGGCTACACCTTC.

The V gene is TRBV12-5, the J gene TRBJ2-7; 10 nucleotides match TRBD2. J lost 9 bases, V lost 2 bases, and 4 bases had no gene match. The germline V gene has CDR1 LGHNT and CDR2 FRNRAP. The CDR3 covers 13 residues. The DNA of the CDR3 is TGTGCTAGTGGTTTGATCTCTAGCGGGAGGCAGTACTTC. It specifies CASGLISSGRQYF.

V usage is TRBV7-2 and J usage is TRBJ1-2, with no clear D. Trimming pared 5 bases from V and 4 bases from J, leaving 5 bases between. Germline CDR1 SGHTA, CDR2 FQGNSA. This CDR3 has 11 amino acids. The DNA for the CDR3 is TGTGCCAGCAGCCCCCTCTATGGCTACACCTTC. This encodes CASSPLYGYTF.

The CDR3 protein is CASSTRSNTEAFF. The CDR3 DNA sequence: TGCGCCAGCAGCACCCGGTCGAACACTGAAGCTTTCTTT. V usage is TRBV5-1 and J usage is TRBJ1-1; D unresolved. Trimming took off 4 bases at V and 1 base at J, with 8 bases between the two ends. Germline V gene lookup returns CDR1 SGHRS and CDR2 YFSETQ. CDR3 size: 13 residues. The whole variable domain, filled in from reference TRBV5-1 and TRBJ1-1, reads KAGVTQTPRYLIKTRGQQVTLSCSPISGHRSVSWYQQTPGQGLQFLFEYFSETQRNKGNFPGRFSGRQFSNSRSEMNVSTLELGDSALYLCASSTRSNTEAFFGQGTRLTVV.

The genes are TRBV29-1 and TRBJ2-1; TRBD1 matches at 7 bases. The V gene end was trimmed by 5 bases and the J gene end by 2 bases; junction bases not matched to a gene: 9. Germline values: CDR1 SQVTM, CDR2 ANQGSEA. The length of the CDR3 is 15 residues. Here the CDR3 DNA reads TGCAGCGTTCCCTTTCAGCAGGGGGCCTACAATGAGCAGTTCTTC. This codes for CSVPFQQGAYNEQFF.

The V and J genes are TRBV5-6 and TRBJ1-3; the D is unclear. Germline lookup yields CDR1 SGHDT and CDR2 YYEEEE. The CDR3 totals 15 residues. V was pared by 4 bases and J by 3 bases, with 14 bases between. CDR3 in DNA: TGTGCCAGCAGCCGAGTCGGGTTTGGTGGAAACACCATATATTTT. This codes for CASSRVGFGGNTIYF.

This chain joins TRBV7-9 and TRBJ1-4; D uncertain. Trimming removed 5 bases from V and 8 bases from J, with 15 bases in between. There are 14 residues in the CDR3. Germline V gene lookup returns CDR1 SEHNR and CDR2 FQNEAQ (reference sequence). CDR3 protein: CASSLHEGNEKLFF. For the CDR3, the DNA is TGTGCCAGCAGCCTCCACGAAGGTAACGAAAAACTGTTTTTT. Together with reference TRBV7-9 and TRBJ1-4, the CDR3 gives the full variable domain: DTGVSQNPRHKITKRGQNVTFRCDPISEHNRLYWYRQTLGQGPEFLTYFQNEAQLEKSRLLSDRFSAERPKGSFSTLEIQRTEQGDSAMYLCASSLHEGNEKLFFGSGTQLSVL.

CDR3 loop: CASSCPPRTGGCGYTF. CDR3 bases: TGTGCCAGCAGTTGCCCCCCTCGGACAGGGGGCTGTGGCTACACCTTC. The rearrangement uses TRBV28 and TRBJ1-2, with 11 bases identical to TRBD1. V was clipped by 4 bases and J by 7 bases; unmatched bases: 11. The CDR3 runs to 16 residues. In germline, CDR1 is MDHEN, CDR2 SYDVKM.

The genes are TRBV20-1 and TRBJ1-5; possible D gene TRBD1, 6 bases. This CDR3 comprises 14 residues. CDR1 is DFQATT and CDR2 is SNEGSKA in the germline V gene (reference sequence). Between the trimmed V and J ends, which lost 3 bases and 2 bases, there was a span of 11 bases. CDR3 DNA: TGCAGTGCTAGTAGGGGGAGGGGCAATCAGCCCCAGCATTTT. It is translated as CSASRGRGNQPQHF.

The chain has TRBV5-5 and TRBJ2-3; 8 bases are shared with TRBD1. Germline V gene data show CDR1 as SGHKS and CDR2 as YYEKEE (reference sequence). The ends lost 5 bases at V and 5 bases at J; junction bases unmatched: 7. This CDR3 is built from 14 residues. The CDR3 sequence: CASRKFTGGDTQYF. DNA for the CDR3: TGTGCCAGCAGGAAGTTCACAGGGGGAGATACGCAGTATTTT.

V and J are TRBV19 and TRBJ2-7; 8 bases agree with TRBD2. With V trimmed by 5 bases and J by 0 bases, 9 bases remained unmatched. The CDR3 runs 16 residues. The V gene's germline CDR1 is LNHDA and CDR2 SQIVND (reference sequence). The DNA for the CDR3 is TGTGCCAGTAGTGGGGGCCAGCGGGGGAGCTCCTACGAGCAGTACTTC. Translation: CASSGGQRGSSYEQYF.

This rearrangement joins TRBV29-1 to TRBJ2-5; 7 bases match TRBD2. The CDR3 has 12 amino acids. CDR1 SQVTM and CDR2 ANQGSEA come from the germline V gene. V dropped 6 bases and J dropped 2; count of bases not matched to a gene: 3. The DNA of the CDR3 is TGCAGCGTCACGGGGGGTCAAGAGACCCAGTACTTC. Translation gives CSVTGGQETQYF. The full variable domain, rest sourced from reference TRBV29-1 and TRBJ2-5, is SAVISQKPSRDICQRGTSLTIQCQVDSQVTMMFWYRQQPGQSLTLIATANQGSEATYESGFVIDKFPISRPNLTFSTLTVSNMSPEDSSIYLCSVTGGQETQYFGPGTRLLVL.

The chain couples TRBV27 to TRBJ2-7, with D perhaps TRBD1 (5 bases). Looked up from germline, CDR1 is MNHEY and CDR2 is SMNVEV (reference sequence). Deletions cut 3 bases from V and 0 bases from J, with 9 bases between. This CDR3 comprises 14 residues. DNA for the CDR3: TGTGCCAGCAGTTTCACGGACACCTCCTACGAGCAGTACTTC. It yields the protein CASSFTDTSYEQYF.

The chain joins TRBV6-1 to TRBJ1-5; 7 positions agree with TRBD1. The CDR3 runs to 13 residues. The V gene end was trimmed by 6 bases and the J gene end by 6 bases; junction bases not matched to a gene: 5. The germline V gene has CDR1 MNHNS and CDR2 SASEGT. In nucleotides, the CDR3 is TGTGCCAGCAGATGGACAGGAACTCAGCCCCAGCATTTT. As protein: CASRWTGTQPQHF.

This clone appeared a few times. This rearrangement joins TRBV3-1 (or the pseudogene TRBV3-2) to TRBJ2-5; 9 nucleotides match TRBD2. This CDR3 comprises 18 residues. After removal of 1 base from V and 3 bases from J, the junction contained 12 bases not matched to a gene. Germline V gene sequence: CDR1 LGHDT, CDR2 YNNKEL (reference sequence). The CDR3 spells CASSQGIGSGTSKETQYF. In DNA form, the CDR3 reads TGTGCCAGCAGCCAAGGGATCGGATCCGGGACTAGCAAAGAGACCCAGTACTTC.

In this sample, this clone turned up once. V usage is TRBV10-3 and J usage is TRBJ1-5; D uncertain. The CDR3 covers 14 residues. The germline gives CDR1 ENHRY, CDR2 SYGVKD. The V and J ends lost 2 bases and 8 bases respectively, with 13 bases between them. The CDR3 DNA reads TGTGCCATCAGTGAGGGGTCGGGGTTGGAGCCCCAGCATTTT. It specifies CAISEGSGLEPQHF.

The chain links TRBV6-6 to TRBJ1-6, with D perhaps matching TRBD1 (5 bases). V was pared by 6 bases and J by 14 bases, with 14 bases between. The CDR3 spans 12 residues. The germline V gene has CDR1 MNHNY and CDR2 SVGAGI (reference sequence). The CDR3 bases are TGTGCCAGCAGCCCGGGTGGGGGGACCCTCCACTTT. Residues: CASSPGGGTLHF.

The rearrangement links TRBV9 to TRBJ2-5; 9 nucleotides agree with TRBD1. This CDR3 has 17 residues. Germline V lookup: CDR1 SGDLS, CDR2 YYNGEE. J was trimmed by 5 bases and V by 4 bases; bases with no gene match: 15. CDR3 DNA sequence: TGTGCCAGCAGCCCCCGGGACAGGGTCCATCAAGGGGAGACCCAGTACTTC. Protein sequence: CASSPRDRVHQGETQYF. The full variable domain, rest sourced from reference TRBV9 and TRBJ2-5, is DSGVTQTPKHLITATGQRVTLRCSPRSGDLSVYWYQQSLDQGLQFLIQYYNGEERAKGNILERFSAQQFPDLHSELNLSSLELGDSALYFCASSPRDRVHQGETQYFGPGTRLLVL.

The chain employs TRBV11-2 and TRBJ2-2, with 7 bases lining up with TRBD1. The CDR3 runs to 15 residues. The trim removed 2 bases at V and 1 base at J, leaving 1 base unmatched. Germline-derived CDR1 and CDR2 are SGHAT and FQNNGV. This CDR3 reads CASSLRTGNTGELFF. Written as DNA, the CDR3 is TGTGCCAGCAGCTTACGGACAGGGAACACCGGGGAGCTGTTTTTT.

The V gene is TRBV2, the J gene TRBJ1-1; D is ambiguous. The CDR3 is made up of 14 amino acids. V was pared by 8 bases and J by 0 bases, with 13 bases between. Looked up from germline, CDR1 is SNHLY and CDR2 is FYNNEI. CDR3 bases: TGTGCCAGCCGGCCCGAAGTCCTGAACACTGAAGCTTTCTTT. Translated: CASRPEVLNTEAFF.

The genes are TRBV7-3 and TRBJ2-7; no clear D gene. From germline, CDR1 is SGHTA and CDR2 FQGTGA. The CDR3 loop spans 14 amino acids. The V end was cut by 2 bases, the J end by 3 bases, with 11 bases between. The CDR3 is CASSLQAGYYEQYF. Here the CDR3 DNA reads TGTGCCAGCAGCTTACAGGCCGGGTACTACGAGCAGTACTTC.

The chain has TRBV30 and TRBJ2-2; D call uncertain. V lost 8 bases and J lost 3, with 10 bases in between. The CDR3 sequence is 12 residues long. Germline V lookup: CDR1 GTSNPN, CDR2 SVGIG (reference sequence). The DNA of the CDR3 is TGTGCCAGAGACACGTACACCGGGGAGCTGTTTTTT. Translated: CARDTYTGELFF.

The V gene is TRBV28, the J gene TRBJ2-3, with a tentative D call TRBD2 (6 bases). Germline V lookup: CDR1 MDHEN, CDR2 SYDVKM. This CDR3 region has 17 residues. Between the trimmed V and J ends, which lost 7 bases and 2 bases, there was a span of 22 bases. CDR3 DNA sequence: TGTGCCAGCATCCCAAGAAGCGGAGGGATCTACACAGATACGCAGTATTTT. Translating gives CASIPRSGGIYTDTQYF.

The rearrangement links TRBV9 to TRBJ1-4; possible D gene TRBD1, 6 bases. Germline V CDR1 and CDR2: SGDLS, YYNGEE. With 2 bases removed from V and 4 bases from J, the gap between germline ends came to 12 bases. The CDR3 is 15 residues long. CDR3 loop: CASSVSQGVNEKLFF. Here the CDR3 DNA reads TGTGCCAGCAGCGTGTCACAGGGTGTTAATGAAAAACTGTTTTTT.